The next 9 T cell receptor beta chains were all read from a single sample in a study of early T cells in non-severe SARS-CoV-2 infection. TCRdb re-analysed the 5' RACE reads in MiXCR, keeping a single row per CDR3 protein. The sample includes 60,000 to 75,000 distinct CDR3 sequences, around 10% of them seen just once. The material sequenced was whole blood. Receptors originate from an adult who was a healthcare worker with PCR-confirmed SARS-CoV-2 infection or an uninfected control (not recorded which).

The chain joins TRBV11-3 to TRBJ2-4; D tentatively reads TRBD1 or TRBD2 (5 bases each). The V end lost 2 bases, the J end lost 3 bases, and 11 bases lay between the germline ends. Looked up from germline, CDR1 is SGHNT and CDR2 is YENEEA. This CDR3 is built from 15 residues. This chain's CDR3 is CASSLQMGDKNIQYF. In nucleotides, the CDR3 is TGTGCCAGCAGCTTACAGATGGGGGACAAAAACATTCAGTACTTC.

In its sample, this clonotype was seen many times. V usage is TRBV6-1 and J usage is TRBJ2-7, with D maybe TRBD1 (5 bases). The CDR3 spans 15 residues. Germline values: CDR1 MNHNS, CDR2 SASEGT. Trimming stripped 2 bases from V and 2 bases from J, with 13 bases between. The CDR3 reads CASSESLAGTYEQYF. The CDR3 region has the DNA TGTGCCAGCAGTGAATCCCTGGCAGGGACCTACGAGCAGTACTTC.

This clonotype was detected only a few times. The chain uses TRBV29-1 and TRBJ2-1, with 14 nucleotides matching TRBD2. The CDR3 is made up of 14 amino acids. V trimming: 8 bases; J trimming: 7 bases; junction bases outside the gene matches: 7. The germline CDR1 and CDR2 sequences are SQVTM and ANQGSEA. The CDR3 DNA follows: TGCAGCTCCGGACTAGCGGGAGGTGAGAATGAGCAGTTCTTC. Protein product: CSSGLAGGENEQFF.

This clonotype was recorded at least ten times. The chain is built from TRBV7-9 and TRBJ2-3; TRBD2 aligns across 7 bases. The germline gives CDR1 SEHNR, CDR2 FQNEAQ (reference sequence). The CDR3 length is 13 residues. V shed 10 bases and J 2 bases; nucleotides not matched to a gene: 6. The CDR3 here is CATGERDTDTQYF. The DNA of the CDR3 is TGTGCCACGGGGGAGCGGGACACAGATACGCAGTATTTT.

This clonotype was seen only a few times. V usage is TRBV2 and J usage is TRBJ1-4, with TRBD1 as a possible D gene (5 bases). V was pared by 4 bases and J by 5 bases, with 11 bases between. The CDR3 loop spans 14 amino acids. Looked up from germline, CDR1 is SNHLY and CDR2 is FYNNEI. The CDR3 is CASSGRDANEKLFF. The CDR3 DNA sequence: TGTGCCAGCAGTGGACGGGACGCCAATGAAAAACTGTTTTTT. Combining the CDR3 with reference TRBV2 and TRBJ1-4 gives the whole variable domain EPEVTQTPSHQVTQMGQEVILRCVPISNHLYFYWYRQILGQKVEFLVSFYNNEISEKSEIFDDQFSVERPDGSNFTLKIRSTKLEDSAMYFCASSGRDANEKLFFGSGTQLSVL.

This clonotype came up many times. V usage is TRBV3-1 and J usage is TRBJ2-1, with 8 bases fitting TRBD2. V was pared by 0 bases and J by 6 bases, with 10 bases of the junction left unmatched. CDR1 is LGHDT and CDR2 is YNNKEL in the germline V gene (reference sequence). This CDR3 is built from 17 residues. The CDR3 nucleotides read TGTGCCAGCAGCCAAGATAAGGGGACTAGGATCCTCAATGAGCAGTTCTTC. Residues: CASSQDKGTRILNEQFF.

CDR3 protein: CAVQGAQNQYGYTF. The DNA of the CDR3 is TGTGCCGTTCAGGGGGCGCAGAATCAATATGGCTACACCTTC. J is TRBJ1-2 and V is TRBV28, with 8 bases aligning to TRBD1. This CDR3 comprises 14 residues. V lost 11 bases, J lost 5 bases, and 13 bases stayed unmatched. Germline V gives CDR1 MDHEN, CDR2 SYDVKM.

The chain uses TRBV6-5 and TRBJ2-7; D is unresolved. The CDR3 is 14 residues long. CDR1 and CDR2 (germline): MNHEY, SVGAGI. Trimming cost V 2 bases and J 3 bases, with 11 bases left between them. For the CDR3, the DNA is TGTGCCAGCAGTTACGGGCAGAACCTCTACGAGCAGTACTTC. Protein: CASSYGQNLYEQYF.

V gene TRBV6-2 or TRBV6-3 combines with J gene TRBJ1-1; D might be TRBD1 (5 bases). CDR3 length equals 14 residues. Germline assignment: CDR1 MNHEY and CDR2 SVGEGT. Trimming removed 2 bases at V and 3 bases at J, with 10 bases between. The CDR3 sequence is CASSYTGGYTEAFF. Here the CDR3 DNA reads TGTGCCAGCAGTTACACGGGGGGATACACTGAAGCTTTCTTT.